These 26 T cell receptor beta chains came from one sample sequenced in a study of shared clonotypes between healthy human individuals. Clones were sequenced by immunoSEQ multiplex PCR, and TCRdb holds only the in-frame ones, with some missing. The sample consists of roughly 530,000 clones, 90% to 96% of them appearing once. The sequenced sample consisted of naive CD4+ T cells sorted from blood. Subset of the sample: CD45RA+ positively selected. Receptors were obtained from a woman in her twenties or thirties in good health.

This clone was counted a single time. The rearrangement joins TRBV4-1 to TRBJ2-7, with unresolved D. The CDR3 consists of 13 residues. Germline V lookup: CDR1 MGHRA, CDR2 YSYEKL. V gave up 2 bases and J gave up 2 bases, with 7 bases separating them. CDR3 nucleotides: TGCGCCAGCAGCCAACTCCCAGCCTACGAGCAGTACTTC. Protein product: CASSQLPAYEQYF.

The CDR3 DNA follows: TGTGCCAGCAGCTTAGGCCAACTAGGATCTGGAAACACCATATATTTT. This gives the protein CASSLGQLGSGNTIYF. The rearrangement uses TRBV11-2 and TRBJ1-3, with D unclear. Per germline, CDR1 SGHAT and CDR2 FQNNGV. V was pared by 1 base and J by 1 base, with 11 bases between. The CDR3 length is 16 residues.

A note on this clone: Within the sample, other DNA sequences also encode this same CDR3. The V call is TRBV2, the J call TRBJ2-7, with D possibly called TRBD1 or TRBD2 (5 bases each). The CDR3 totals 13 residues. V was pared by 4 bases and J by 3 bases, with 10 bases between. CDR1 and CDR2 from the germline V gene are SNHLY and FYNNEI. The CDR3 nucleotides are TGTGCCAGCAGTGGCACAGGAGGCTACGAGCAGTACTTC. It yields the protein CASSGTGGYEQYF.

This chain links TRBV28 with TRBJ2-2, with 10 nucleotides matching TRBD2. Germline CDR1 MDHEN, CDR2 SYDVKM. V lost 1 base to trimming and J lost 5 bases; unmatched junction nucleotides: 7. The CDR3 contains 17 residues. CDR3 nucleotides: TGTGCCAGCAGTTTATCGGTCCTAGCGGGAGCTACCGGGGAGCTGTTTTTT. This sequence encodes CASSLSVLAGATGELFF.

This clone was seen just once. This rearrangement joins TRBV11-2 to TRBJ2-7; no clear D gene. Trimming cost V 6 bases and J 1 base, with 10 bases left between them. Germline V lookup: CDR1 SGHAT, CDR2 FQNNGV. The CDR3 has 13 amino acids. DNA of the CDR3: TGTGCCAGCAGTTTTCGTGAATCCTACGAGCAGTACTTC. It codes for CASSFRESYEQYF. The full variable domain, in which reference TRBV11-2 and TRBJ2-7 provide the parts outside the CDR3, is EAGVAQSPRYKIIEKRQSVAFWCNPISGHATLYWYQQILGQGPKLLIQFQNNGVVDDSQLPKDRFSAERLKGVDSTLKIQPAKLEDSAVYLCASSFRESYEQYFGPGTRLTVT.

The rearrangement links TRBV28 to TRBJ2-7; 9 nucleotides line up with TRBD1. CDR3 length equals 15 residues. The junction had 8 bases not matched to a gene; V was cut back by 7 bases and J by 1 base. Germline loops: CDR1 MDHEN, CDR2 SYDVKM. Written as DNA, the CDR3 is TGTGCCAGCAAAGAAACCGGGACAGGGTCCTACGAGCAGTACTTC. It is translated as CASKETGTGSYEQYF.

CDR3 DNA sequence: TGTGCCAGCAGCTTAGTTTCCCACGAGCAGTACTTC. Its translation: CASSLVSHEQYF. V is TRBV11-2 and J is TRBJ2-7, with no clear D. The CDR3 loop spans 12 amino acids. V was shortened by 1 base and J by 5 bases, with 6 bases between the two germline ends. Germline V gene data show CDR1 as SGHAT and CDR2 as FQNNGV.

CDR3 amino acids: CASSLGLASGSYEQYF. In nucleotides, the CDR3 is TGTGCCAGCAGCTTAGGTCTGGCTAGCGGCTCCTACGAGCAGTACTTC. The chain links TRBV7-2 to TRBJ2-5; TRBD2 matches at 7 bases. The end of the DNA fits TRBJ2-7 better, so the J call may be wrong. Germline lookup yields CDR1 SGHTA and CDR2 FQGNSA. There are 16 residues in the CDR3.

The chain joins TRBV28 to TRBJ1-1; D is undetermined. Deletions cut 9 bases from V and 5 bases from J, with 25 bases between. The CDR3 is 16 amino acids. In germline, CDR1 is MDHEN, CDR2 SYDVKM. The CDR3 here is CASPPLLGMTETEAFF. The CDR3 bases are TGTGCCAGTCCCCCATTGCTTGGTATGACGGAAACTGAAGCTTTCTTT.

The chain is built from TRBV19 and TRBJ1-2; TRBD1 is a possible D gene (5 bases). Germline-derived CDR1 and CDR2 are LNHDA and SQIVND (reference sequence). The CDR3 covers 14 residues. The V gene lost 7 bases and the J gene lost 0 bases, with 12 bases spanning the gap. CDR3 nucleotides: TGTGCCAGTAAGATGGGGGGAGCTAACTATGGCTACACCTTC. Translated, it gives CASKMGGANYGYTF. Filled out from reference TRBV19 and TRBJ1-2, the complete variable domain reads DGGITQSPKYLFRKEGQNVTLSCEQNLNHDAMYWYRQDPGQGLRLIYYSQIVNDFQKGDIAEGYSVSREKKESFPLTVTSAQKNPTAFYLCASKMGGANYGYTFGSGTRLTVV.

The chain uses TRBV2 and TRBJ2-7; no clear D. V lost 8 bases, J lost 3 bases, and 8 bases lay in between. The CDR3 runs to 11 residues. Germline values: CDR1 SNHLY, CDR2 FYNNEI. The CDR3 loop reads CASGYHYEQYF. In DNA, the CDR3 is TGTGCCAGCGGGTACCACTACGAGCAGTACTTC. The entire variable domain, with the rest obtained from reference TRBV2 and TRBJ2-7, is as follows: EPEVTQTPSHQVTQMGQEVILRCVPISNHLYFYWYRQILGQKVEFLVSFYNNEISEKSEIFDDQFSVERPDGSNFTLKIRSTKLEDSAMYFCASGYHYEQYFGPGTRLTVT.

CDR3 in DNA: TGTGCCAGCTCAAACACCCCGCCACCCCTTCATGAAAAACTGTTTTTT. This gives the protein CASSNTPPPLHEKLFF. The J gene is TRBJ1-4, the V gene TRBV18; no definite D call. The CDR3 contains 16 residues. V gave up 5 bases and J gave up 6 bases, with 19 bases separating them. Germline CDR1 reads KGHSH; CDR2 reads LQKENI.

The chain carries TRBV29-1 and TRBJ2-4; 10 positions agree with TRBD1. V lost 5 bases to trimming and J lost 11 bases; unmatched junction nucleotides: 6. Germline-derived CDR1 and CDR2 are SQVTM and ANQGSEA. This CDR3 region has 12 residues. Here the CDR3 reads CSVYRDRGFQYF. CDR3 bases: TGCAGCGTTTACCGGGACAGGGGATTTCAGTACTTC.

V usage is TRBV6-5 and J usage is TRBJ2-7, with D perhaps TRBD1 (6 bases). CDR3 size: 14 residues. V shed 4 bases and J shed 0 bases, with 10 bases lying between them. The V gene's germline CDR1 is MNHEY and CDR2 SVGAGI. CDR3 loop: CASSSRTASYEQYF. CDR3 in DNA: TGTGCCAGCAGTTCAAGGACAGCCTCCTACGAGCAGTACTTC.

The V gene is TRBV30, the J gene TRBJ2-7, with unresolved D. Germline-derived CDR1 and CDR2 are GTSNPN and SVGIG (reference sequence). The CDR3 totals 13 residues. The V end was cut by 2 bases, the J end by 5 bases, with 13 bases between. CDR3 residues: CAWSSSDAHEQYF. CDR3 bases: TGTGCCTGGAGTTCGTCAGACGCCCACGAGCAGTACTTC.

This clone was counted a single time. The chain joins TRBV6-5 to TRBJ1-1; D is unresolved. V shed 4 bases and J shed 1 base, with 10 bases lying between them. Germline assignment: CDR1 MNHEY and CDR2 SVGAGI. The CDR3 contains 14 residues. CDR3 DNA sequence: TGTGCCAGCAGTTCCTCCACGGGGAACACTGAAGCTTTCTTT. Amino acids: CASSSSTGNTEAFF.

The chain employs TRBV15 and TRBJ2-1; D perhaps matches TRBD2 (6 bases). The CDR3 extends over 15 amino acids. Germline loops: CDR1 LNHNV, CDR2 YYDKDF (reference sequence). V lost 1 base to trimming and J lost 2 bases, with 9 bases between them. For the CDR3, the DNA is TGTGCCACCAGCAGAGGTCGGGAGCCCTACAATGAGCAGTTCTTC. Residues: CATSRGREPYNEQFF.

CDR3 in DNA: TGTGCCAGCAGCACGAGGGCGGCGGGAGTTACCACCGGGGAGCTGTTTTTT. Translated, it gives CASSTRAAGVTTGELFF. J is TRBJ2-2 and V is TRBV7-9; TRBD2 matches at 7 bases. Trimming at V came to 5 bases and at J to 4 bases, leaving 13 bases not matched to a gene. This CDR3 contains 17 residues. The V gene's germline CDR1 is SEHNR and CDR2 FQNEAQ (reference sequence).

The genes are TRBV10-3 and TRBJ2-5; no clear D. V dropped 10 bases and J dropped 0 bases, with 9 bases sitting between them. Germline V lookup: CDR1 ENHRY, CDR2 SYGVKD. CDR3 length: 12 amino acids. The CDR3 region is CATGRNQETQYF. As DNA, the CDR3 is TGTGCCACCGGACGGAACCAAGAGACCCAGTACTTC.

This clone came up once. CDR3 nucleotides: TGTGCCAGCCGCTACGGACAGGACTACGAGCAGTACTTC. Translation: CASRYGQDYEQYF. The V and J genes are TRBV13 and TRBJ2-5, with TRBD1 identical over 7 bases. Judging by the DNA end, TRBJ2-7 fits better; the J call may be wrong. CDR3 length equals 13 residues. Per the germline V gene, CDR1 is PRHDT and CDR2 is FYEKMQ (reference sequence).

This sequence joins TRBV6-1 and TRBJ2-7; the D is unclear. Trimming took off 1 base at V and 2 bases at J, with 12 bases between the two ends. This CDR3 is 15 amino acids long. Germline V lookup: CDR1 MNHNS, CDR2 SASEGT. This CDR3 reads CASSEVSDLTYEQYF. In nucleotides, the CDR3 is TGTGCCAGCAGTGAAGTCTCCGACTTAACCTACGAGCAGTACTTC.

The V gene is TRBV18, the J gene TRBJ1-4; tentative D call: TRBD1 (6 bases). The germline CDR1 and CDR2 sequences are KGHSH and LQKENI. CDR3 length: 14 amino acids. The V gene lost 3 bases and the J gene lost 8 bases, with 13 bases spanning the gap. The CDR3 loop is CASSPYRVEEKLFF. As DNA, the CDR3 is TGTGCCAGCTCACCGTACAGGGTCGAAGAAAAACTGTTTTTT.

The rearrangement links TRBV19 to TRBJ2-5; D perhaps matches TRBD2 (6 bases). Trimming pared 3 bases from V and 0 bases from J, leaving 14 bases between. The CDR3 contains 16 residues. Germline lookup yields CDR1 LNHDA and CDR2 SQIVND (reference sequence). The CDR3 DNA is TGTGCCAGTAGTATTAAGGCTAGCGCGTACCAAGAGACCCAGTACTTC. Amino acid sequence: CASSIKASAYQETQYF.

The J gene is TRBJ1-6, the V gene TRBV28, with D perhaps matching TRBD1 (5 bases). V shed 7 bases and J shed 5 bases, with 15 bases lying between them. Germline V gives CDR1 MDHEN, CDR2 SYDVKM. The CDR3 totals 15 residues. The CDR3 is CASTPGGRDNSPLHF. The CDR3 DNA sequence: TGTGCCAGCACCCCTGGGGGGAGGGATAATTCACCCCTCCACTTT.

The genes are TRBV28 and TRBJ1-1; D might be TRBD1 (6 bases). Trimming removed 4 bases from V and 6 bases from J, with 15 bases in between. Germline-derived CDR1 and CDR2 are MDHEN and SYDVKM. This CDR3 contains 14 residues. CDR3 DNA sequence: TGTGCCAGCAGTTGGGGGGCCCGGGTCGCTGAAGCTTTCTTT. Encoded protein: CASSWGARVAEAFF.

The genes are TRBV29-1 and TRBJ2-7, with 14 bases fitting TRBD2. Per germline, CDR1 SQVTM and CDR2 ANQGSEA. There are 14 residues in the CDR3. The V and J ends lost 4 bases and 4 bases, in that order; junction bases with no gene match: 3. The DNA for the CDR3 is TGCAGCGTTGCGACTAGCGGGAGGGCTTACGAGCAGTACTTC. As protein: CSVATSGRAYEQYF.